The present TCR beta chain was sequenced within a study of T-cell memory formation after mild COVID-19. In the study overall: TCR clusters mostly belonged to single donors.

Germline assignment: CDR1 LGHDT and CDR2 YNNKEL (reference sequence). Trimming shortened V by 3 bases and J by 5 bases, and 7 bases separated the two germline ends. The CDR3 extends over 12 amino acids. TCRdb redid the calling of the 5' RACE reads with MiXCR, one entry per CDR3 protein. The data contain around 130,000 distinct CDR3 sequences, more than 15% of them seen just once; the ten biggest clones take up more than 11%. The specimen was PBMCs or a T cell subset sorted from them (not recorded which). The chain employs TRBV3-1 and TRBJ2-5; no clear D. The sequence came from an adult woman who had mild COVID-19 (a few samples of this study predate the infection). Cell type and time point are not known. The CDR3 nucleotides read TGTGCCAGCAGCCAGCTTGGGGAGACCCAGTACTTC. It specifies CASSQLGETQYF.